The sequence of this TCR beta chain was determined in a study of T cell repertoires in aging, cancer and after chemotherapy. The CDR3 totals 16 residues. Germline lookup yields CDR1 SQVTM and CDR2 ANQGSEA. Rearranged V-D-J TRB sequences were amplified with a mixed TRB-A/B primer pool. MiXCR, run by TCRdb on the multiplex PCR reads, gives a single entry per CDR3 protein. The sample has some 6,100 distinct CDR3 sequences; more than 30% are singletons. TCR beta rearrangements were amplified from peripheral blood genomic DNA. This TCR came from a human donor with a blood cancer. Sequences were obtained from blood. This rearrangement joins TRBV29-1 to TRBJ2-1, with D perhaps TRBD1 or TRBD2 (5 bases each). CDR3 region: CRGPRRWEPPYNEQFF. CDR3 nucleotides: TGCAGGGGACCCAGGAGGTGGGAGCCCCCCTACAATGAGCAGTTCTTC.